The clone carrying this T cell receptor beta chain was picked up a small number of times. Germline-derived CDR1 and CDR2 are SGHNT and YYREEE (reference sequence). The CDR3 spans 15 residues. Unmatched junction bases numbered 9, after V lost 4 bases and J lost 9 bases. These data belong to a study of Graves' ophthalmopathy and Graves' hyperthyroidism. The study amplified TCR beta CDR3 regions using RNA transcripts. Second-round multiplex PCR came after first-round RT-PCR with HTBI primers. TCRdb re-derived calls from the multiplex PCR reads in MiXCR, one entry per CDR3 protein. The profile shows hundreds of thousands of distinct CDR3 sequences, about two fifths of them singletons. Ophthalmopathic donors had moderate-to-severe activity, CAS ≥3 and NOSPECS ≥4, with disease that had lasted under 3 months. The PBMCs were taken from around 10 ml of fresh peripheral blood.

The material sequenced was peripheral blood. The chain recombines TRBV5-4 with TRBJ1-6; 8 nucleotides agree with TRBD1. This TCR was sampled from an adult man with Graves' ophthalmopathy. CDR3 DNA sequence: TGTGCCAGCAGCACGCAAGGGACAGGTTTTTCACCCCTCCACTTT. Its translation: CASSTQGTGFSPLHF.